The 24 T cell receptor beta chains presented below share a single source sample, sequenced in a study of blood T cell repertoires in COVID-19. Data came from immunoSEQ multiplex PCR; TCRdb stores just in-frame clones and leaves some out. Of some 350,000 clones listed, over 80% are singletons. The specimen was PBMCs or T cells enriched from blood (not recorded which). Source of these receptors: a young man who had recovered from COVID-19.

The chain has TRBV6-5 and TRBJ1-5; 7 bases are a match to TRBD1. The V and J ends lost 0 bases and 7 bases, in that order; junction bases with no gene match: 6. Germline V lookup: CDR1 MNHEY, CDR2 SVGAGI. The length of the CDR3 is 15 residues. In nucleotides, the CDR3 is TGTGCCAGCAGTTACTCCCTGACAGGGAAGCAGCCCCAGCATTTT. Translating it yields CASSYSLTGKQPQHF.

V gene TRBV5-1 combines with J gene TRBJ1-1, with 8 bases identical to TRBD1. Germline assignment: CDR1 SGHRS and CDR2 YFSETQ. The CDR3 consists of 16 residues. Germline trimming cut 3 bases from V and 3 bases from J; bases unmatched to any gene: 10. CDR3 nucleotide sequence: TGCGCCAGCAGCTCTGGGACAGGTCGGTCGGACACTGAAGCTTTCTTT. This codes for CASSSGTGRSDTEAFF.

The CDR3 DNA is TGTGCCAGCAGCTTGGCCTTCGCGGGGCACTACGAGCAGTACTTC. Residues: CASSLAFAGHYEQYF. This chain connects TRBV5-4 to TRBJ2-7; tentative D call: TRBD2 (6 bases). V lost 0 bases and J lost 3, with 13 bases in between. Germline CDR1 SGHNT, CDR2 YYREEE (reference sequence). This CDR3 comprises 15 residues. Full variable domain (rest looked up from reference TRBV5-4 and TRBJ2-7): ETGVTQSPTHLIKTRGQQVTLRCSSQSGHNTVSWYQQALGQGPQFIFQYYREEENGRGNFPPRFSGLQFPNYSSELNVNALELDDSALYLCASSLAFAGHYEQYFGPGTRLTVT.

The chain employs TRBV3-1 (or the pseudogene TRBV3-2) and TRBJ2-7, with a weak D call TRBD1 (6 bases). Germline assignment: CDR1 LGHDT and CDR2 YNNKEL (reference sequence). The CDR3 runs to 18 residues. V lost 0 bases and J lost 3, with 21 bases in between. The CDR3 region has the DNA TGTGCCAGCAGCCAAGATCCGGGTGGGGGACATCTTTACTACGAGCAGTACTTC. It encodes CASSQDPGGGHLYYEQYF.

This clone came up once. The J gene is TRBJ2-2, the V gene TRBV6-5; D is perhaps TRBD1 (6 bases). CDR1 is MNHEY, CDR2 SVGAGI, per germline. The CDR3 is 15 amino acids. With 8 bases removed from V and 0 bases from J, the gap between germline ends came to 13 bases. The CDR3 loop reads CASLRDRSNTGELFF. CDR3 in DNA: TGTGCCAGCCTTCGCGACAGGTCGAACACCGGGGAGCTGTTTTTT.

The V and J genes are TRBV14 and TRBJ1-2, with a possible D match to TRBD1 (6 bases). V lost 2 bases, J lost 2 bases, and 9 bases lay in between. CDR1 is SGHDN and CDR2 is FVKESK in the germline V gene. The CDR3 spans 14 residues. This CDR3 reads CASSQQGINYGYTF. The CDR3 region has the DNA TGTGCCAGCAGCCAACAGGGGATCAACTATGGCTACACCTTC. Full variable domain (missing parts from reference TRBV14 and TRBJ1-2): EAGVTQFPSHSVIEKGQTVTLRCDPISGHDNLYWYRRVMGKEIKFLLHFVKESKQDESGMPNNRFLAERTGGTYSTLKVQPAELEDSGVYFCASSQQGINYGYTFGSGTRLTVV.

The chain recombines TRBV4-1 with TRBJ1-5, with 12 bases matching TRBD1. Germline V gene sequence: CDR1 MGHRA, CDR2 YSYEKL. V was clipped by 4 bases and J by 5 bases; unmatched bases: 3. The CDR3 has 15 residues. As DNA, the CDR3 is TGCGCCAGCAGCCTGGGACAGGGGGCAGATCAGCCCCAGCATTTT. Its translation is CASSLGQGADQPQHF.

The chain combines TRBV7-9 with TRBJ2-1; the D gene is possibly TRBD1 (5 bases). Germline CDR1 reads SEHNR; CDR2 reads FQNEAQ (reference sequence). V gave up 5 bases and J gave up 6 bases, with 26 bases separating them. This CDR3 has 18 residues. The CDR3 nucleotides read TGTGCCAGCAGCCCCCCCAGTCTGGGGCGACGACTGGTCAATGAGCAGTTCTTC. It specifies CASSPPSLGRRLVNEQFF.

J is TRBJ2-7 and V is TRBV2; the match to TRBD2 covers 12 bases. This CDR3 is built from 15 residues. Germline CDR1 is SNHLY and CDR2 is FYNNEI. V shed 6 bases, J shed 3 bases, and the junction held 6 bases outside the gene matches. CDR3 amino acids: CASRQTSGGYYEQYF. CDR3 DNA sequence: TGTGCCAGCAGGCAAACTAGCGGGGGGTACTACGAGCAGTACTTC. The full variable domain, completed using reference TRBV2 and TRBJ2-7, is EPEVTQTPSHQVTQMGQEVILRCVPISNHLYFYWYRQILGQKVEFLVSFYNNEISEKSEIFDDQFSVERPDGSNFTLKIRSTKLEDSAMYFCASRQTSGGYYEQYFGPGTRLTVT.

The V gene is TRBV5-1, the J gene TRBJ1-6, with D tentatively TRBD1 (5 bases). Germline CDR1 reads SGHRS; CDR2 reads YFSETQ. Trimming left V 5 bases short and J 7 bases short, with 13 bases between. The CDR3 has 14 amino acids. The CDR3 here is CASRSGTANSPLHF. CDR3 DNA: TGCGCCAGCAGGTCCGGGACTGCGAATTCACCCCTCCACTTT.

The V gene is TRBV27, the J gene TRBJ2-7; 7 bases match TRBD1. V trimming: 8 bases; J trimming: 2 bases; junction bases outside the gene matches: 6. This CDR3 contains 13 residues. The germline V gene has CDR1 MNHEY and CDR2 SMNVEV (reference sequence). CDR3 sequence reads: CASSDRNTYEQYF. The CDR3 DNA follows: TGTGCCAGCTCGGACAGGAACACCTACGAGCAGTACTTC.

The gene calls are TRBV11-2 and TRBJ1-3; TRBD1 might be the D (6 bases). With 5 bases removed from V and 5 bases from J, the gap between germline ends came to 16 bases. Per germline, CDR1 SGHAT and CDR2 FQNNGV. The CDR3 loop spans 15 amino acids. The CDR3 loop reads CASSQQRTDRNTIYF. The CDR3 bases are TGTGCCAGCAGCCAGCAGAGGACAGATAGAAACACCATATATTTT.

This clone was observed a single time. This chain joins TRBV28 and TRBJ1-6, with 7 bases identical to TRBD1. The CDR3 has 18 residues. V dropped 4 bases and J dropped 0; count of bases not matched to a gene: 9. CDR1 and CDR2 (germline): MDHEN, SYDVKM. The CDR3 region is CASSSRTGASSYNSPLHF. CDR3 in DNA: TGTGCCAGCAGTTCCCGGACAGGAGCTAGCTCCTATAATTCACCCCTCCACTTT.

This chain links TRBV4-1 with TRBJ1-2; maybe TRBD1 (6 bases). The CDR3 is made up of 15 amino acids. Germline assignment: CDR1 MGHRA and CDR2 YSYEKL. V was shortened by 1 base and J by 2 bases, with 11 bases between the two germline ends. The CDR3 reads CASSQGQGTNYGYTF. The CDR3 DNA follows: TGCGCCAGCAGCCAAGGCCAGGGGACAAACTATGGCTACACCTTC.

This clone showed up just once. J is TRBJ1-4 and V is TRBV6-5, with 9 positions matching TRBD1. The V and J ends lost 7 bases and 7 bases, in that order; junction bases with no gene match: 7. This CDR3 has 14 amino acids. Germline assignment: CDR1 MNHEY and CDR2 SVGAGI. CDR3 nucleotide sequence: TGTGCCAGCAAGCCGGGACAGGGAGTTGAAAAACTGTTTTTT. The encoded protein is CASKPGQGVEKLFF.

The chain couples TRBV11-2 to TRBJ2-7, with 9 bases identical to TRBD1. Germline loops: CDR1 SGHAT, CDR2 FQNNGV. The J segment lost 4 bases and the V segment lost 5 bases, leaving 12 bases of the junction unmatched. The CDR3 is 16 amino acids. DNA for the CDR3: TGTGCCAGCAGCCGAACCAGTGGGACAGGGATGTACGAGCAGTACTTC. This codes for CASSRTSGTGMYEQYF.

This chain joins TRBV6-2 or TRBV6-3 and TRBJ2-1; 9 bases fit TRBD2. CDR3 length: 16 residues. V lost 0 bases, J lost 9 bases, and 9 bases stayed unmatched. Germline-derived CDR1 and CDR2 are MNHEY and SVGEGT. The CDR3 is CASSYSISRGGGEQFF. CDR3 in DNA: TGTGCCAGCAGTTACTCGATTTCGCGCGGGGGGGGTGAGCAGTTCTTC.

The CDR3 reads CATSPSPVGVGGYGYTF. In DNA form, the CDR3 reads TGTGCCACCAGTCCATCCCCCGTCGGGGTCGGGGGCTATGGCTACACCTTC. The rearrangement uses TRBV24-1 and TRBJ1-2; D may be TRBD1 (5 bases). V lost 6 bases to trimming and J lost 4 bases, with 23 bases between them. Germline lookup yields CDR1 KGHDR and CDR2 SFDVKD. The CDR3 loop spans 17 amino acids.

This clone was found once. J is TRBJ2-7 and V is TRBV11-2; maybe TRBD1 (6 bases). The ends were cut back, 6 bases at V and 2 bases at J, with 14 bases in the middle. There are 14 residues in the CDR3. Germline V gene lookup returns CDR1 SGHAT and CDR2 FQNNGV. CDR3 nucleotide sequence: TGTGCCAGCAGTAGGGACATCCTCACCTACGAGCAGTACTTC. Translated: CASSRDILTYEQYF.

The chain recombines TRBV28 with TRBJ2-3; D might be TRBD1 (5 bases). CDR1 MDHEN and CDR2 SYDVKM come from the germline V gene. Trimming shortened V by 3 bases and J by 2 bases, and 6 bases separated the two germline ends. This CDR3 contains 13 residues. The CDR3, as DNA: TGTGCCAGCAGTTTCAGGGTCACAGATACGCAGTATTTT. Amino acids: CASSFRVTDTQYF.

The chain uses TRBV28 and TRBJ2-3; D not certain. This CDR3 has 13 amino acids. Between the trimmed V and J ends, which lost 2 bases and 2 bases, there was a span of 5 bases. Germline V gives CDR1 MDHEN, CDR2 SYDVKM. The CDR3 nucleotides are TGTGCCAGCAGTTTACTAGACACAGATACGCAGTATTTT. This gives the protein CASSLLDTDTQYF.

V is TRBV7-2 and J is TRBJ2-3, with TRBD2 matching 10 bases. This CDR3 has 17 amino acids. Germline V gene data show CDR1 as SGHTA and CDR2 as FQGNSA. The junction had 7 bases not matched to a gene; V was cut back by 4 bases and J by 0 bases. CDR3 DNA sequence: TGTGCCAGCAGCTCCGGTACTAGCGGGGCGAGCACAGATACGCAGTATTTT. Amino acid sequence: CASSSGTSGASTDTQYF. Together with reference TRBV7-2 and TRBJ2-3, the CDR3 gives the full variable domain: GAGVSQSPSNKVTEKGKDVELRCDPISGHTALYWYRQSLGQGLEFLIYFQGNSAPDKSGLPSDRFSAERTGGSVSTLTIQRTQQEDSAVYLCASSSGTSGASTDTQYFGPGTRLTVL.

CDR3 loop: CASSFGTGRFGDYGYTF. DNA for the CDR3: TGTGCCAGCAGCTTCGGGACAGGGAGATTTGGGGACTATGGCTACACCTTC. This rearrangement joins TRBV5-6 to TRBJ1-2, with 9 bases matching TRBD1. Trimming removed 2 bases from V and 3 bases from J; junction bases left unmatched: 11. CDR3 length: 17 residues. The germline CDR1 and CDR2 sequences are SGHDT and YYEEEE.

The V call is TRBV6-5, the J call TRBJ1-2; D is possibly TRBD1 (6 bases). CDR1 and CDR2 from the germline V gene are MNHEY and SVGAGI. The CDR3 loop spans 14 amino acids. V dropped 2 bases and J dropped 5 bases, with 12 bases sitting between them. In DNA form, the CDR3 reads TGTGCCAGCAGTTACAGGGCGGACAGTTATGGCTACACCTTC. Its protein product is CASSYRADSYGYTF.